This T cell receptor (beta chain) was documented in a study of neoadjuvant nivolumab and ipilimumab in lung cancer. General observations from the study: Only two of four nivolumab-treated tumors gained richness and clonality by surgery.

Sequenced by immunoSEQ multiplex PCR; TCRdb stores in-frame clones only, minus some. The sample holds some 4,300 clones; 60% to 80% are singletons and the top ten take 10% to 15%. About this clone itself: Its cognate antigen is unknown.

The sequencing here drew on adjacent normal lung tissue, taken after neoadjuvant nivolumab, alone or with ipilimumab, at or shortly before surgery. The receptor was isolated from an adult with non-small cell lung cancer.

CDR3 sequence (DNA): TGCGCCAGCAGCTTGGCCGAGAAGGGGCCCTATGGCTACACCTTC. Translation: CASSLAEKGPYGYTF. The chain joins TRBV5-1 to TRBJ1-2; possibly TRBD1 for D (5 bases). V dropped 0 bases and J dropped 4 bases, with 13 bases sitting between them. Germline lookup yields CDR1 SGHRS and CDR2 YFSETQ. The CDR3 is 15 amino acids.